The clone carrying this TCR beta chain occurred once. Its antigen is not known. Other DNA sequences within the sample encode an identical CDR3. The data derive from a study of shared clonotypes between healthy human individuals. General observations from the study: Memory subsets generally showed lower estimated richness than naive subsets. Clonotypes that were shared across a handful of donors made up around 5% of naive CD4 clonotypes. Genetic and exposure-history diversity was limited by the small donor number.

Profiled with immunoSEQ multiplex PCR; TCRdb holds only in-frame clones, not every one. The repertoire holds 550,000 to 700,000 clones, about 80% seen once, with roughly 2% in the top ten. Every donor, a Caucasian adult, lived in Nashville, Tennessee. The sample taken for sequencing was memory CD4+ T cells sorted from blood. The subset here: CD45RA-negative fraction. The receptor's source is a woman aged 30 to 39 in good health.

The CDR3 coding sequence is TGTGCCAGCAGCACAGACACCTTAAGCAATCAGCCCCAGCATTTT. As protein: CASSTDTLSNQPQHF. The rearrangement uses TRBV7-2 and TRBJ1-5; D is unclear. In germline, CDR1 is SGHTA, CDR2 FQGNSA. The CDR3 spans 15 residues. Trimming shortened V by 5 bases and J by 1 base, and 12 bases separated the two germline ends. Together with reference TRBV7-2 and TRBJ1-5, the CDR3 gives the full variable domain: GAGVSQSPSNKVTEKGKDVELRCDPISGHTALYWYRQSLGQGLEFLIYFQGNSAPDKSGLPSDRFSAERTGGSVSTLTIQRTQQEDSAVYLCASSTDTLSNQPQHFGDGTRLSIL.